Listed below are T cell receptor beta chains from one sample, sequenced in a study of T cell changes during pregnancy in multiple sclerosis. Profiled with immunoSEQ multiplex PCR; TCRdb holds only in-frame clones, not every one. The sample lists 60,000 or so clones, 80% to 90% occurring once. The material was peripheral blood, obtained in the first trimester of pregnancy. The receptor source for this set is a female donor with multiple sclerosis, enrolled in a pregnancy study. Both conserved end residues are part of each CDR3. Fields, in order: D gene, J gene, clone size, V gene, CDR3 DNA, CDR3 protein. D genes are given only for firm matches. Clone size is given for some rows only: seen once, a few or many times, or a class if the clone is expanded.

- | TRBJ2-3 | - | TRBV7-2 | TGTGCCAGCACCCGTAACACAGATACGCAGTATTTT | CASTRNTDTQYF
TRBD2 | TRBJ2-1 | - | TRBV5-1 | TGCGCCAGCAGCTTGGTAGCGGGGAGCTCCTACAATGAGCAGTTCTTC | CASSLVAGSSYNEQFF
- | TRBJ1-1 | few | TRBV30 | TGTGCCTGGAGTAGACAGACTTACACTGAAGCTTTCTTT | CAWSRQTYTEAFF
- | TRBJ1-1 | - | TRBV13 | TGTGCCAGCAGCCTCAACATGAACACTGAAGCTTTCTTT | CASSLNMNTEAFF
TRBD2 | TRBJ2-1 | - | TRBV11-2 | TGTGCCAGCAGCTTACTAGCGGGAAACAATGAGCAGTTCTTC | CASSLLAGNNEQFF
TRBD2 | TRBJ2-1 | few | TRBV19 | TGTGCCAGCTCGGGACTAGCGGGGTACAATGAGCAGTTCTTC | CASSGLAGYNEQFF
- | TRBJ1-2 | - | TRBV29-1 | TGCAGCGTTGATACAGGGAAATACTATGGCTACACCTTC | CSVDTGKYYGYTF
TRBD1 | TRBJ1-1 | - | TRBV9 | TGTGCCAGCAGCCCCCGACAGGGGAGGAACACTGAAGCTTTCTTT | CASSPRQGRNTEAFF
TRBD1 | TRBJ1-3 | once | TRBV4-1 | TGCGCCAGCAGCCAAGATCTGGGCCGACAGGGTGGAAACACCATATATTTT | CASSQDLGRQGGNTIYF
TRBD2 | TRBJ2-3 | - | TRBV10-3 | TGTGCCATCAGTGAGGAAACTAGCGGGAGGGCCGTTGGCACAGATACGCAGTATTTT | CAISEETSGRAVGTDTQYF
TRBD1 | TRBJ1-6 | - | TRBV6-5 | TGTGCCAGCAGTTACTCCGGGACAGTGAATTCACCCCTCCACTTT | CASSYSGTVNSPLHF
- | TRBJ1-4 | - | TRBV19 | TGTGCCAGTACCCAGACATCGGTGTCTGAAAAACTGTTTTTT | CASTQTSVSEKLFF
- | TRBJ2-2 | - | TRBV2 | TGTGCCAGCAGTTCACTCCCTGGAGACACCGGGGAGCTGTTTTTT | CASSSLPGDTGELFF
- | TRBJ2-1 | - | TRBV19 | TGTGCCAGTAGCCCGAACAGGGTTTTAGGGGATGAGCAGTTCTTC | CASSPNRVLGDEQFF
TRBD1 | TRBJ1-1 | - | TRBV7-9 | TGTGCCACCGCCAGGGGGCAACGGAACACTGAAGCTTTCTTT | CATARGQRNTEAFF
- | TRBJ1-1 | once | TRBV6-1 | TGTGCCAGCAGTCTCATGAGGGCTAACACTGAAGCTTTCTTT | CASSLMRANTEAFF
- | TRBJ2-3 | - | TRBV28 | TGTGCCAGCAGTTACCTAACAGGGACAGATACGCAGTATTTT | CASSYLTGTDTQYF
TRBD2 | TRBJ2-7 | - | TRBV27 | TGTGCCAGCAGTCTCCCGTCCGGGACTAGACCCAGGGAGCAGTACTTC | CASSLPSGTRPREQYF
- | TRBJ2-7 | - | TRBV7-2 | TGTGCCAGCAGCCTAAGGGGTGGGGGGAGCTACGAGCAGTACTTC | CASSLRGGGSYEQYF
- | TRBJ2-7 | - | TRBV21-1 | TGTGCCAGCAGCAATAAAATGGACAGCCGGCAAACCTCATCCTACGAGCAGTACTTC | CASSNKMDSRQTSSYEQYF
TRBD2 | TRBJ2-3 | - | TRBV18 | TGTGCCAGCTCACCGGCTAGCGGTACCCGCGGCACAGATACGCAGTATTTT | CASSPASGTRGTDTQYF
- | TRBJ1-1 | - | TRBV5-5 | TGTGCCAGCAGCTTGCAAACACAAATCACTGAAGCTTTCTTT | CASSLQTQITEAFF
TRBD2 | TRBJ2-1 | once | TRBV27 | TGTGCCAGCAGTTCCGTAGCGGGAGATGTCAATGAGCAGTTCTTC | CASSSVAGDVNEQFF
- | TRBJ1-6 | - | TRBV16 | TGTGCCAGCAGCAACAGGGTAGATAATTCACCCCTCCACTTT | CASSNRVDNSPLHF
- | TRBJ1-3 | - | TRBV27 | TGTGCCAGCAGTGCCTACAGCTCTGGAAACACCATATATTTT | CASSAYSSGNTIYF
- | TRBJ2-7 | - | TRBV9 | TGTGCCAGCAGCGTAGGGCAGCTAGCGTGGGAGCAGTACTTC | CASSVGQLAWEQYF
TRBD1 | TRBJ2-6 | - | TRBV9 | TGTGCCAGCAGCGGTGACAGGGGATTCTCTGGGGCCAACGTCCTGACTTTC | CASSGDRGFSGANVLTF
TRBD1 | TRBJ1-2 | - | TRBV11-2 | TGTGCCAGCAGATCGGACAGGAAGTATGGCTACACCTTC | CASRSDRKYGYTF
TRBD2 | TRBJ2-2 | - | TRBV7-2 | TGTGCCAGCAGCTCGCGACGGGGGGGGCCCGGGGAGCTGTTTTTT | CASSSRRGGPGELFF
- | TRBJ1-4 | - | TRBV7-8 | TGTGCCAGCAGCTTAAGAGGACACTCTGAAAAACTGTTTTTT | CASSLRGHSEKLFF
- | TRBJ1-2 | - | TRBV19 | TGTGCCAGTAGCCCCCCCGGGGGGGCCGAGGGCTACACCTTC | CASSPPGGAEGYTF
TRBD1 | TRBJ1-5 | - | TRBV30 | TGTGCCTGGAGTTCAGGGGGTGAACAGCCCCAGCATTTT | CAWSSGGEQPQHF
- | TRBJ1-5 | - | TRBV6-5 | TGTGCCAGCAGTTATCCTGGGGAGCGCGTCAATCAGCCCCAGCATTTT | CASSYPGERVNQPQHF
- | TRBJ1-1 | - | TRBV6-5 | TGTGCCAGCAGATCACAGGAGGAAGCTTTCTTT | CASRSQEEAFF
TRBD1 | TRBJ1-2 | - | TRBV19 | TGTGCCAGTAGAAAGACAGGGGGCGACTATGGCTACACCTTC | CASRKTGGDYGYTF
TRBD2 | TRBJ2-3 | - | TRBV7-9 | TGTGCCAGCAGCCGGGCCGCGGGAGGGACAGATACGCAGTATTTT | CASSRAAGGTDTQYF
- | TRBJ1-5 | - | TRBV6-5 | TGTGCCAGCTCGGTTCTCGGTGTTGGGCCCCAGCATTTT | CASSVLGVGPQHF
- | TRBJ1-1 | - | TRBV6-5 | TGTGCCAGCAGCTCACTAGGGGGGAGGGCTGAAGCTTTCTTT | CASSSLGGRAEAFF
- | TRBJ2-3 | - | TRBV27 | TGTGCCAGCAGTATACGGCTACAGGATACGCAGTATTTT | CASSIRLQDTQYF
TRBD2 | TRBJ2-1 | - | TRBV2 | TGTGCCAGCAATGGGAAGACTAGCGGGGGGGATGTGGATGAGCAGTTCTTC | CASNGKTSGGDVDEQFF
- | TRBJ2-1 | - | TRBV5-1 | TGCGCCAGCAGCTTTTTGACTGGACTACAACTCAATGAGCAGTTCTTC | CASSFLTGLQLNEQFF
- | TRBJ1-4 | - | TRBV18 | TGTGCCAGCTCATTCAATCAAGGGCAGGGAGGATCAACTAATGAAAAACTGTTTTTT | CASSFNQGQGGSTNEKLFF
TRBD2 | TRBJ2-2 | - | TRBV7-3 | TGTGCCAGCAGCCGCGGGGGGACCGGGGAGCTGTTTTTT | CASSRGGTGELFF
- | TRBJ1-1 | few | TRBV7-6 | TGTGCCAGCAGCTTAGAAATGCGGAACACTGAAGCTTTCTTT | CASSLEMRNTEAFF
- | TRBJ2-3 | - | TRBV5-1 | TGCGCCAGCAGCTTGGTATCTAGCTCAGATACGCAGTATTTT | CASSLVSSSDTQYF
- | TRBJ1-2 | - | TRBV30 | TGTGCCTGGAGTGAACAGGAAAATAGCTACACCTTC | CAWSEQENSYTF
TRBD2 | TRBJ2-5 | once | TRBV5-4 | TGTGCCAGCAGCTTGGTGGGACTAGTAGGGAAAGAGACCCAGTACTTC | CASSLVGLVGKETQYF
- | TRBJ2-5 | once | TRBV5-6 | TGTGCCAGCAGCTCTTTTGTCAGGCCTTCGGAGACCCAGTACTTC | CASSSFVRPSETQYF
TRBD1 | TRBJ2-5 | - | TRBV9 | TGTGCCAGCAGCGTAGGAGGACAGGGCCAAGAGACCCAGTACTTC | CASSVGGQGQETQYF
- | TRBJ1-3 | - | TRBV7-9 | TGTGCCAGCAGCCCCGACAGATGGTCTGGAAACACCATATATTTT | CASSPDRWSGNTIYF
TRBD1 | TRBJ2-2 | - | TRBV15 | TGTGCCACCCAGGACAGGATGAACACCGGGGAGCTGTTTTTT | CATQDRMNTGELFF
- | TRBJ1-4 | - | TRBV7-2 | TGTGCCAGCAGCCCAGGGAATGAAAAACTGTTTTTT | CASSPGNEKLFF
- | TRBJ1-1 | - | TRBV27 | TGTGCCAGCAGTTTATCGGGAGTAACCCCGGGAGCTTTCTTT | CASSLSGVTPGAFF
TRBD2 | TRBJ2-1 | - | TRBV10-2 | TGCGCCAGCAGGACCGGGACTAGCTTCTACAATGAGCAGTTCTTC | CASRTGTSFYNEQFF